One sample yielded the 2 T cell receptor beta chains listed below, sequenced in a study of T cell repertoires in cytomegalovirus infection. TCRdb re-called the reads with MiXCR, one entry per CDR3 protein. This sample carries roughly 230,000 distinct CDR3 sequences, roughly 12% of them seen once, and the ten largest clones take under 2%. The material sequenced was PBMCs. The source is a human donor in good health (CMV status not recorded). Some clones in this sample may be carry-over from other donors' samples.

This clonotype was recorded many times. The J gene is TRBJ2-1, the V gene TRBV7-2; 7 bases map to TRBD2. V dropped 4 bases and J dropped 9; count of bases not matched to a gene: 15. Germline V lookup: CDR1 SGHTA, CDR2 FQGNSA. The CDR3 has 16 residues. CDR3 DNA: TGTGCCAGCAGCTCCAGAGGAGCGGGAACCGGGCTTGAGCAGTTCTTC. Translated: CASSSRGAGTGLEQFF.

This CDR3 is CSASFVAGKQETQYF. CDR3 in DNA: TGCAGTGCTAGTTTTGTAGCGGGGAAACAAGAGACCCAGTACTTC. V usage is TRBV20-1 and J usage is TRBJ2-5; 8 bases map to TRBD2. The V gene end was trimmed by 3 bases and the J gene end by 2 bases; junction bases not matched to a gene: 8. Germline loops: CDR1 DFQATT, CDR2 SNEGSKA (reference sequence). The CDR3 loop spans 15 amino acids.